This TCR beta chain was recovered during a study of CD8 T cells in ankylosing spondylitis. Broader study findings: Clones that were linked to disease were CD8+ and were relatively rare in peripheral blood. Prior work had noted some motif variants in reactive arthritis blood and synovial fluid. There was a TCR beta motif, made of several highly homologous variants, that appeared characteristic of ankylosing spondylitis blood.

In its sample, this clonotype was seen a few times. Antigen unknown. By quantitative 5'-RACE with molecular barcodes, the TCR beta libraries were made. TCRdb re-called the 5' RACE reads through MiXCR, storing one row per CDR3 protein. The sample lists hundreds of thousands of distinct CDR3 sequences, 20% seen once, with about 12% in the top ten. Germline V CDR1 and CDR2: SGHKS, YYEKEE (reference sequence). V was clipped by 5 bases and J by 2 bases, with 11 bases between them. The CDR3 has 13 residues. The source of this sequence is a male donor with ankylosing spondylitis or in good health (not recorded which). Material for sequencing was blood, either unsorted or a sorted T cell fraction (not recorded which). The J gene is TRBJ2-7, the V gene TRBV5-5; D gene unclear. The CDR3 sequence is CASRSVRPYEQYF. CDR3 bases: TGTGCCAGCAGGTCCGTCAGGCCCTACGAGCAGTACTTC. Together with reference TRBV5-5 and TRBJ2-7, the CDR3 gives the full variable domain: DAGVTQSPTHLIKTRGQQVTLRCSPISGHKSVSWYQQVLGQGPQFIFQYYEKEERGRGNFPDRFSARQFPNYSSELNVNALLLGDSALYLCASRSVRPYEQYFGPGTRLTVT.